This T cell receptor (beta chain) originates from a study of early T cells in non-severe SARS-CoV-2 infection. In its sample, this clonotype was seen a few times. Per the germline V gene, CDR1 is SGHRS and CDR2 is YFSETQ. This CDR3 has 15 amino acids. The junction had 5 bases not matched to a gene; V was cut back by 3 bases and J by 4 bases. Via MiXCR, TCRdb re-called the 5' RACE reads, giving one row per CDR3 protein. The table includes some 66,000 distinct CDR3 sequences, under 15% detected once. The source is an adult who was a healthcare worker with PCR-confirmed SARS-CoV-2 infection or an uninfected control (not recorded which). The sequenced sample consisted of whole blood. The rearrangement uses TRBV5-1 and TRBJ2-7; TRBD2 agrees at 12 bases. The CDR3 DNA reads as TGCGCCAGCAGCTCCCGGACTAGCGGGGCGTACGAGCAGTACTTC. It codes for CASSSRTSGAYEQYF.